This T cell receptor (beta chain) was recorded in a study of T cells in Graves' hyperthyroidism and ophthalmopathy. Study-wide results and caveats: Most thyroid clonotypes with frequency above 0.001 were detected in blood. Separating ophthalmopathy from stable hyperthyroidism was achieved by a 13 V-J model.

Exclusion followed for patients with uncontrolled infection, other autoimmune disease, pregnancy or lactation. For the diagnoses, clinical symptoms, serum thyroxine and TRAb, thyroid ultrasound and orbital computed tomography were used. Trimming at V came to 5 bases and at J to 3 bases, leaving 5 bases not matched to a gene. This CDR3 region has 16 residues. In germline, CDR1 is LGHNT, CDR2 FRNRAP. TCR beta CDR3 sequences were amplified from RNA transcripts. The study used the HTBI primer set for a first-round RT-PCR of the TCR CDR3. MiXCR was run by TCRdb on the multiplex PCR reads, yielding one entry per CDR3 protein. The sample includes some 570,000 distinct CDR3 sequences, 12% to 15% of them seen just once. The table lists this clonotype with many counts. Its antigen is unknown.

The chain employs TRBV12-5 and TRBJ2-1; 12 positions agree with TRBD2. The clonotype was recovered from a woman aged 18-35 years with Graves' ophthalmopathy. The sequenced sample consisted of blood. CDR3 DNA: TGTGCTAGTGGTCCGATGGGACTAGCGGGCTACAATGAGCAGTTCTTC. This codes for CASGPMGLAGYNEQFF. Looking up the rest from reference TRBV12-5 and TRBJ2-1 gives the full variable domain: DARVTQTPRHKVTEMGQEVTMRCQPILGHNTVFWYRQTMMQGLELLAYFRNRAPLDDSGMPKDRFSAEMPDATLATLKIQPSEPRDSAVYFCASGPMGLAGYNEQFFGPGTRLTVL.